This T cell receptor (beta chain) was identified in a study of blood T cell repertoires in COVID-19. About the research overall: Specimens from acute and convalescent COVID-19 originated in the United States, Italy and Spain.

TCRdb's copy holds only in-frame clones and misses some; the assay was immunoSEQ multiplex PCR. The sample has approximately 4,900 clones; around 90% are singletons. From germline, CDR1 is LNHNV and CDR2 YYDKDF (reference sequence). The CDR3 loop spans 17 amino acids. V dropped 0 bases and J dropped 1 base, with 12 bases sitting between them. What was sequenced was peripheral blood. J is TRBJ2-2 and V is TRBV15; TRBD1 is a possible D gene (5 bases). The clonotype originates from a human donor in a cohort sampled during active COVID-19. The CDR3 here is CATSRDKSGLNTGELFF. Here the CDR3 DNA reads TGTGCCACCAGCAGAGATAAGTCAGGGTTGAACACCGGGGAGCTGTTTTTT. The full variable domain, completed using reference TRBV15 and TRBJ2-2, is DAMVIQNPRYQVTQFGKPVTLSCSQTLNHNVMYWYQQKSSQAPKLLFHYYDKDFNNEADTPDNFQSRRPNTSFCFLDIRSPGLGDTAMYLCATSRDKSGLNTGELFFGEGSRLTVL.